This is a list of T cell receptor beta chains from one sample in a study of metastatic and nonmetastatic thyroid tumors. With MiXCR, TCRdb called clones anew from the PCR reads. The sample consists of around 42,000 clones, 9% to 14% of them appearing once. Sequenced: blood. The receptors here all came from a male donor with papillary thyroid cancer or a benign thyroid nodule (not recorded which). Some clones in this sample may be carry-over from other donors' samples. CDR3s include the opening cysteine and the closing phenylalanine or tryptophan. Fields, in order: D gene, V gene, J gene, clone size, CDR3 protein, CDR3 DNA. The D gene is left open where the match is weak. Expanded clones get a size class; other rows say once, few or many, or leave the size out.

.	TRBV5-6	TRBJ1-2	many	CASSFELPGVGYGYTF	TGTGCCAGCAGCTTTGAGTTACCAGGGGTCGGCTATGGCTACACCTTC
.	TRBV6-4	TRBJ1-2	few	CANIKTGVSYGYTF	TGTGCCAACATCAAAACGGGGGTGAGCTATGGCTACACCTTC
TRBD2	TRBV28	TRBJ2-7	many	CASSSWREGHVKEQYF	TGTGCCAGCAGTAGTTGGCGGGAGGGCCATGTAAAAGAGCAGTACTTC
.	TRBV5-5	TRBJ2-7	.	CASSLRSISYEQYF	TGTGCCAGCAGCTTGAGGAGTATCTCCTACGAGCAGTACTTC
TRBD1	TRBV7-9	TRBJ2-5	many	CASSPWRDRGETQYF	TGTGCCAGCAGCCCCTGGAGGGACAGGGGTGAGACCCAGTACTTC
TRBD1	TRBV19	TRBJ2-7	many	CASRAHRGSYEQYF	TGTGCCAGTAGGGCCCACAGGGGCTCCTACGAGCAGTACTTC
.	TRBV19	TRBJ2-7	few	CASRKSDSHYQYF	TGTGCCAGCCGAAAGTCGGACAGCCACTATCAGTACTTC
.	TRBV4-1	TRBJ2-5	many	CASSQTEGGGSTQYF	TGCGCCAGCAGCCAAACTGAAGGGGGGGGATCGACCCAGTACTTC
.	TRBV9	TRBJ2-3	many	CASSSSVSPADTQYF	TGTGCCAGCAGCTCATCAGTTTCGCCGGCAGATACGCAGTATTTT
TRBD1	TRBV19	TRBJ1-5	many	CASSRDRADQPQHF	TGTGCCAGTAGCCGTGACAGGGCCGATCAGCCCCAGCATTTT
.	TRBV28	TRBJ1-2	medium-sized	CASSLQNYGYTF	TGTGCCAGCAGCCTCCAAAACTATGGCTACACCTTC
.	TRBV12-3/TRBV12-4	TRBJ2-5	many	CASSFSTGEETQYF	TGTGCCAGCAGTTTTAGTACTGGCGAGGAGACCCAGTACTTC
TRBD1	TRBV19	TRBJ1-5	many	CASSSDRGYGNQPQHF	TGTGCCAGTAGCAGCGACAGGGGTTACGGCAATCAGCCCCAGCATTTT
.	TRBV6-1	TRBJ2-2	few	CASSVAPATGELFF	TGTGCCAGCAGTGTAGCCCCAGCGACCGGGGAGCTTTTTTTT
TRBD1	TRBV6-1	TRBJ1-1	.	CASSPSGTGVRTEAFF	TGTGCCAGCAGTCCGTCCGGGACAGGGGTTCGGACTGAAGCTTTCTTT
TRBD1	TRBV28	TRBJ2-6	many	CASSAPGQGFGANVLTF	TGTGCCAGCAGCGCGCCGGGACAGGGCTTTGGGGCCAACGTCCTGACTTTC
.	TRBV20-1	TRBJ1-4	many	CSARDPQGPPNEKLFF	TGCAGTGCTAGAGATCCTCAGGGGCCCCCTAATGAAAAACTGTTTTTT
.	TRBV30	TRBJ2-3	.	CAWSRPGTKGPDTQYF	TGTGCCTGGAGCCGTCCGGGGACCAAGGGACCAGATACGCAGTATTTT
.	TRBV20-1	TRBJ1-1	many	CSARDYDRISAEAFF	TGCAGTGCTAGAGATTATGACAGGATAAGCGCTGAAGCTTTCTTT
.	TRBV6-1	TRBJ1-2	.	CASVGGADCDRGYAF	TGTGCCAGCGTCGGAGGCGCGGACTGCGATAGGGGCTACGCCTTC
.	TRBV6-1	TRBJ2-7	medium-sized	CASSPGRPYEQYF	TGTGCCAGCAGCCCGGGTCGACCCTACGAGCAGTACTTC
TRBD2	TRBV6-2/TRBV6-3	TRBJ2-3	many	CASSYQASGRPGTDTQYF	TGTGCCAGCAGTTACCAGGCTAGCGGGAGGCCGGGGACAGATACGCAGTATTTT
.	TRBV11-3	TRBJ2-7	few	CASSVQGGEQYF	TGTGCCAGCAGCGTCCAGGGAGGCGAGCAGTACTTC
TRBD2	TRBV20-1	TRBJ2-7	many	CSARAGGRGEQYF	TGCAGTGCTAGAGCGGGAGGCCGGGGGGAGCAGTACTTC
.	TRBV20-1	TRBJ2-7	many	CSAPWGSSYEQYF	TGCAGTGCTCCTTGGGGGAGCTCCTACGAGCAGTACTTC
TRBD1	TRBV12-3/TRBV12-4	TRBJ1-1	.	CASSYGTGVLNTEAFF	TGTGCCAGCAGTTACGGGACAGGGGTCCTCAACACTGAAGCTTTCTTT